Included here is one TCR beta chain sequence, with context. Its antigen is currently unknown. This specimen belongs to a study of OX40 agonist ivuxolimab in advanced cancers. Study-level findings and limits: Partial responders dosed at 0.1-3.0 mg/kg displayed clonal expansion ranking among the lowest.

Assay used: immunoSEQ multiplex PCR; TCRdb lists only in-frame clones, some missing. Of 50,000 to 60,000 clones listed, roughly four fifths are singletons. Drawing of blood for sampling happened at baseline, at cycle 4 day 1, and at cycle 7 day 1. The CDR3 spans 14 residues. Germline assignment: CDR1 LNHDA and CDR2 SQIVND (reference sequence). Trimming pared 6 bases from V and 2 bases from J, leaving 11 bases between. The V and J genes are TRBV19 and TRBJ1-5; a possible D gene is TRBD1 (6 bases). This TCR came from an adult with an advanced solid tumor such as melanoma, head and neck, liver or kidney cancer. The source material was CD4+ or CD8+ T cells sorted from blood, sampled in a trial of the OX40 agonist ivuxolimab. In nucleotides, the CDR3 is TGTGCCAGTAGACTGGCAGGGGGCAATCAGCCCCAGCATTTT. Translated: CASRLAGGNQPQHF.